These 14 T cell receptor beta chains were all obtained from the same sample, sequenced in a study of beta chain features in type 1 diabetes. All of the isolated RNA was reverse transcribed, so expressed TCRB transcripts were sequenced. Clones were read by immunoSEQ multiplex PCR, and TCRdb kept only the in-frame ones, dropping some. This sample has approximately 150,000 clones, with about an eighth found just once. Their recognized antigens are unknown. The study's findings and limits: Among all four CD4+ subsets, Type 1 diabetes patients had TCRB CDR3s that were moderately but significantly shorter.

The sample taken for sequencing was central memory CD4+ T cells from blood. The receptor source for this set is a man aged 18-30 years with type 1 diabetes.

The rearrangement links TRBV7-9 to TRBJ1-1; D unclear. CDR3 length: 14 amino acids. Deletions cut 5 bases from V and 8 bases from J, with 18 bases between. Germline V gene data show CDR1 as SEHNR and CDR2 as FQNEAQ (reference sequence). CDR3 residues: CASSPTAPQREAFF. The CDR3 nucleotides read TGTGCCAGCAGCCCGACCGCGCCCCAGCGGGAAGCTTTCTTT.

The chain has TRBV7-9 and TRBJ1-1, with 10 bases aligning to TRBD1. The CDR3 loop spans 16 amino acids. Trimming removed 1 base from V and 4 bases from J; junction bases left unmatched: 6. CDR1 SEHNR and CDR2 FQNEAQ come from the germline V gene (reference sequence). The CDR3 reads CASSLGPGQGSTEAFF. DNA for the CDR3: TGTGCCAGCAGCTTAGGACCGGGACAGGGGAGCACTGAAGCTTTCTTT.

The rearrangement links TRBV5-1 to TRBJ2-6, with unresolved D. There are 13 residues in the CDR3. CDR1 is SGHRS, CDR2 YFSETQ, per germline. V lost 4 bases, J lost 4 bases, and 6 bases lay in between. The chain's CDR3 is CASSPVGANVLTF. In DNA form, the CDR3 reads TGCGCCAGCAGCCCTGTGGGGGCCAACGTCCTGACTTTC.

This chain links TRBV9 with TRBJ2-3; either TRBD1 or TRBD2 may fit D (6 bases each). V lost 2 bases and J 4 bases, leaving 17 bases between the germline ends. Germline values: CDR1 SGDLS, CDR2 YYNGEE. The CDR3 is 16 amino acids. This chain's CDR3 is CASSVSFSGAADTQYF. The CDR3 DNA reads as TGTGCCAGCAGCGTTTCCTTCTCGGGGGCCGCAGATACGCAGTATTTT. Variable domain in full (rest from reference TRBV9 and TRBJ2-3): DSGVTQTPKHLITATGQRVTLRCSPRSGDLSVYWYQQSLDQGLQFLIQYYNGEERAKGNILERFSAQQFPDLHSELNLSSLELGDSALYFCASSVSFSGAADTQYFGPGTRLTVL.

At least ten counts were recorded for this clone. The chain joins TRBV7-8 to TRBJ2-3; 9 bases fit TRBD1. V was pared by 7 bases and J by 3 bases, with 8 bases of the junction left unmatched. The CDR3 loop spans 15 amino acids. Germline CDR1 is SGHVS and CDR2 is FQNEAQ. The CDR3 is CASIADRGRTDTQYF. DNA for the CDR3: TGTGCCAGCATCGCGGACAGGGGACGGACAGATACGCAGTATTTT.

This clone was counted a few times. The chain carries TRBV4-2 and TRBJ1-6; D might be TRBD1 (5 bases). This CDR3 region has 16 residues. V lost 0 bases and J lost 10, with 16 bases in between. The germline V gene encodes CDR1 LGHNA and CDR2 YNFKEQ. Written as DNA, the CDR3 is TGTGCCAGCAGCCAAGACCCCCCGGGGGTTAACTCACCCCTCCACTTT. It is translated as CASSQDPPGVNSPLHF.

This clone was seen repeatedly, ten times or more. V and J are TRBV15 and TRBJ2-4; D gene uncertain. The V gene lost 4 bases and the J gene lost 0 bases, with 10 bases spanning the gap. This CDR3 is built from 15 residues. Per the germline V gene, CDR1 is LNHNV and CDR2 is YYDKDF (reference sequence). CDR3 sequence: CATSNGGIAKNIQYF. CDR3 nucleotide sequence: TGTGCCACCAGCAACGGTGGAATAGCCAAAAACATTCAGTACTTC.

The chain uses TRBV28 and TRBJ1-1; 7 nucleotides agree with TRBD1. Trimming removed 5 bases from V and 2 bases from J; junction bases left unmatched: 8. This CDR3 has 15 residues. In germline, CDR1 is MDHEN, CDR2 SYDVKM. The CDR3 spells CASSLGTAINTEAFF. CDR3 sequence (DNA): TGTGCCAGCAGTCTCGGGACAGCCATTAACACTGAAGCTTTCTTT.

Points on this clone: A much larger clonotype is one base distant, so this may be a read error. The chain joins TRBV7-3 to TRBJ2-2, with D unclear. The CDR3 extends over 12 amino acids. The germline V gene encodes CDR1 SGHTA and CDR2 FQGTGA. V was cut by 4 bases and J by 6 bases, with 6 bases left in between. The CDR3 region is CASSSDAGELFF. The CDR3 bases are TGTGCCAGCAGCTCCGACGCCGGGGAGCTGTTTTTT.

There are a few counts of this clone. The chain joins TRBV30 to TRBJ2-7; 9 nucleotides agree with TRBD2. The germline V gene encodes CDR1 GTSNPN and CDR2 SVGIG (reference sequence). This CDR3 has 15 amino acids. V lost 1 base, J lost 0 bases, and 4 bases stayed unmatched. CDR3 region: CAWSATSGLSYEQYF. The CDR3 DNA reads TGTGCCTGGAGTGCCACTAGCGGGCTCTCCTACGAGCAGTACTTC.

The chain recombines TRBV6-5 with TRBJ1-1; 8 positions agree with TRBD1. The ends lost 6 bases at V and 5 bases at J; junction bases unmatched: 11. The CDR3 runs to 15 residues. Germline V lookup: CDR1 MNHEY, CDR2 SVGAGI. The CDR3 loop reads CASSPGQAVETEAFF. CDR3 in DNA: TGTGCCAGCAGCCCGGGACAGGCCGTCGAGACTGAAGCTTTCTTT.

The rearrangement joins TRBV9 to TRBJ1-1; maybe TRBD1 (6 bases). V was pared by 4 bases and J by 4 bases, with 14 bases between. From germline, CDR1 is SGDLS and CDR2 YYNGEE. CDR3 length equals 14 residues. CDR3 bases: TGTGCCAGCAGCCCAGCGAGGGGGGGCACTGAAGCTTTCTTT. This sequence encodes CASSPARGGTEAFF.

V gene TRBV7-3 combines with J gene TRBJ1-1, with 9 bases that match TRBD1. CDR1 is SGHTA and CDR2 is FQGTGA in the germline V gene. CDR3 size: 14 residues. Germline trimming cut 1 base from V and 3 bases from J; bases unmatched to any gene: 0. The CDR3 here is CASSLRQGDTEAFF. The CDR3, as DNA: TGTGCCAGCAGCTTAAGACAGGGGGACACTGAAGCTTTCTTT.

This rearrangement joins TRBV5-1 to TRBJ2-3; weak D call: TRBD2 (6 bases). Per germline, CDR1 SGHRS and CDR2 YFSETQ. The length of the CDR3 is 15 residues. With 0 bases removed from V and 3 bases from J, the gap between germline ends came to 11 bases. CDR3 in DNA: TGCGCCAGCAGCTTGGAGGCGGGGCTGACAGATACGCAGTATTTT. Translation gives CASSLEAGLTDTQYF. The variable domain in full, completed from reference TRBV5-1 and TRBJ2-3, reads KAGVTQTPRYLIKTRGQQVTLSCSPISGHRSVSWYQQTPGQGLQFLFEYFSETQRNKGNFPGRFSGRQFSNSRSEMNVSTLELGDSALYLCASSLEAGLTDTQYFGPGTRLTVL.